This T cell receptor beta chain was recovered during a study of shared clonotypes between healthy human individuals (dated by TCRdb to 2020 to 2021). Notes on the research overall: The cohort comprised a couple of women and three men aged 18 to 49 years. For each donor, three plates each were used for CD4 naive and CD4 memory, two plates were used for CD8 naive, and one plate was used for CD8 memory. Different laboratories and diverse techniques were used to prepare libraries and sequence TCR repertoires, to increase sequencing depth and limit assay-specific biases. Each donor's leukapheresis produced roughly between about 0.9 and 9.5 billion PBMCs. The study deeply sequenced blood TCR repertoires of about five healthy adults to estimate repertoire size and the extent of clonotype sharing between individuals. The paper as a whole reports these results and caveats: Because the study included only a small number of donors, the genetic and exposure-history diversity represented was limited. Incomplete sequencing was indicated by rarefaction of sorted-subset datasets, despite the large sequencing depth. Pairwise subsampling led to the expectation that sequencing depth would affect the degree of clonotype sharing among donors. Across a few donors, around 5% of naive CD4, roughly 3.4% of naive CD8, 2% to 2.5% of memory CD4, and over 0.35% of memory CD8 clonotypes were shared. Naive subsets generally had larger estimated clonotype richness than memory subsets did. Clonotypes shared by all four sorted-subset donors showed higher generation probabilities than non-shared clonotypes. Sampling was limited to blood, and TCR repertoires in tissue likely differ from TCR repertoires in blood.

On this clone itself: Its recognized antigen is unknown. Base quality data are lacking; no much larger clone is found one base away.

CD8 naive samples consisted of CD45RO-negative cells that were positively selected for CCR7, yielding a CD45RA+CCR7+ population without TemRA cells. The donors were healthy, HIV-negative adults who had no recently reported acute infections or vaccinations. All donors were Caucasian adults living in Nashville, Tennessee, USA. After blood collection by leukapheresis, PBMCs were isolated using Ficoll-Histopaque density gradient centrifugation and then cryopreserved in the vapor phase of liquid nitrogen. Analytical flow cytometry was used to check the purity and quantity of every magnetically sorted T cell population. Each sorted fraction had its genomic DNA isolated and then quantified by UV absorbance on a Nanodrop 2000c. TCR CDR3 regions were amplified from genomic DNA by multiplex PCR using the deep immunoSEQ assay. For each cell subset, the extracted genomic DNA was distributed evenly across all wells of several immunoSEQ 96-well plates, and each plate served as one replicate. For sorted subsets, 200 to 250 ng of genomic DNA, equivalent to 25,000 to 35,000 T cell genomes, went into each replicate PCR. Purified libraries were quantified with a Qubit 3.0 fluorometer, sized on a Bioanalyzer 2100, and re-quantified with the KAPA Library Quantification kit. Every immunoSEQ 96-well plate was sequenced on a separate single-read 150-cycle Illumina NextSeq 550 flow cell. As for how the authors treated the data: The immunoSEQ output contained only junctional sequences without quality scores, so filtering could not match that applied to full-length reads. Sequences were annotated with PyIR, a Python wrapper for IgBLAST v1.9, and V/J genes and CDR3 were assigned using IMGT germline references. Reads were removed for weak V/J assignments (E-value above 1e-6), missing CDR3, stop codons, out-of-frame junctions, or ambiguous translated residues. A V3J clonotype was defined by an identical inferred V gene, J gene, and CDR3 amino acid sequence. To compute the percentage overlap between repertoires, the number of shared unique clonotypes was divided by the size of the smaller repertoire. Three approaches were used to assess repertoire richness: RTK rarefaction, the Chao1 estimator, and Recon v2.1 estimates of unobserved clonotypes. Generation probabilities were computed with OLGA for all TCRbeta clonotypes obtained by the gDNA method from several donors. The immuneACCESS repertoire file appears here via TCRdb, limited to in-frame rearrangements. These files lack a portion of the clones; in checked studies, under half of the deficit traces to unresolved V genes, and the cause of the others is not known. The V and J calls and clone size were taken over from that table, and D and trimming were inferred from the DNA. The table for this sample lists about 1,900,000 clones; about 95% of them were counted only once. Jointly, the top ten make up less than 1.5% of the sample.

V gives up 1 base and J gives up 5 bases, and the segment between their germline ends measures 8 bases. CDR1 and CDR2, looked up from the germline V gene, are LGHNA and YNFKEQ. From the cysteine through the phenylalanine, the CDR3 covers 13 amino acids. The entry retains the CDR3 DNA only, 39 bases that are in frame from base 1. Sequencing was performed on naive CD8+ T cells sorted from blood. Taken with the paper, the label for cell subset or site translates to: CD45RA+CCR7+. The source of this sequence is a man aged 18 to 30 in good health. The sequence is built from TRBV4-2 and TRBJ1-2; D gene: possibly TRBD1, on 6 matching bases. The encoded CDR3 is CASSQGTAYGYTF. The nucleotides read TGTGCCAGCAGCCAAGGGACAGCGTATGGCTACACCTTC.